One and the same sample provided the 27 T cell receptor beta chains below, sequenced in a study of cytomegalovirus exposure and HLA in healthy donors. The PCR ran on 60 Vbeta and 13 Jbeta primers. Assay used: immunoSEQ multiplex PCR; TCRdb lists only in-frame clones, some missing. The sample lists some 140,000 clones; less than 85% were seen once. The sample taken for sequencing was PBMCs. The receptors were gathered from a woman in her forties or fifties in good health and CMV-seropositive.

A note on this clone: At one boundary the junction diverges from the germline segment, which might be a read error. The rearrangement links TRBV7-7 to TRBJ2-1; D is ambiguous. CDR3 length: 14 amino acids. Per the germline V gene, CDR1 is SSHAT and CDR2 is FNYEAQ (reference sequence). CDR3 nucleotide sequence: TGTGCTAGCAGCTTTTCCGGCTCCTACAATGAGCAGTTCTTC. Residues: CASSFSGSYNEQFF.

The V call is TRBV29-1, the J call TRBJ2-2; tentative D call: TRBD2 (5 bases). Germline CDR1 and CDR2: SQVTM and ANQGSEA. The CDR3 spans 11 residues. V lost 7 bases and J lost 5, with 8 bases in between. CDR3 DNA sequence: TGCAGCGGAACTAGTACCGGGGAGCTGTTTTTT. Protein sequence: CSGTSTGELFF.

The V and J genes are TRBV9 and TRBJ2-1, with TRBD2 matching over 11 bases. CDR1 and CDR2 (germline): SGDLS, YYNGEE. Germline trimming cut 0 bases from V and 9 bases from J; bases unmatched to any gene: 5. The CDR3 loop spans 15 amino acids. The CDR3 sequence: CASSVVAGGPGEQFF. The CDR3 DNA reads TGTGCCAGCAGCGTAGTAGCGGGGGGGCCGGGTGAGCAGTTCTTC.

This clone was found a few times. V gene TRBV7-6 combines with J gene TRBJ1-6; D is uncertain. The V and J ends lost 3 bases and 0 bases respectively, with 6 bases between them. Germline V gives CDR1 SGHVS, CDR2 FNYEAQ. The CDR3 spans 15 residues. CDR3 region: CASSLGSSYNSPLHF. Here the CDR3 DNA reads TGTGCCAGCAGCTTGGGGAGCTCCTATAATTCACCCCTCCACTTT. Supplemented by reference TRBV7-6 and TRBJ1-6, the full variable domain reads GAGVSQSPRYKVTKRGQDVALRCDPISGHVSLYWYRQALGQGPEFLTYFNYEAQQDKSGLPNDRFSAERPEGSISTLTIQRTEQRDSAMYRCASSLGSSYNSPLHFGNGTRLTVT.

The chain recombines TRBV29-1 with TRBJ2-1; 7 bases match TRBD2. Germline CDR1 is SQVTM and CDR2 is ANQGSEA. The CDR3 is 14 amino acids. V trimming: 0 bases; J trimming: 7 bases; junction bases outside the gene matches: 6. The CDR3 loop is CSVEDWEGRNEQFF. In DNA form, the CDR3 reads TGCAGCGTTGAAGATTGGGAGGGGCGGAATGAGCAGTTCTTC.

The chain couples TRBV5-1 to TRBJ2-5; 16 nucleotides match TRBD2. Germline values: CDR1 SGHRS, CDR2 YFSETQ. V shed 3 bases and J 1 base; nucleotides not matched to a gene: 6. The CDR3 length is 18 residues. The CDR3 bases are TGCGCCAGCAGCTCACCGGGACTAGCGGGGGGGACCCAAGAGACCCAGTACTTC. Its translation: CASSSPGLAGGTQETQYF.

The chain combines TRBV7-9 with TRBJ1-1, with D tentatively TRBD1 (6 bases). Between the trimmed V and J ends, which lost 6 bases and 8 bases, there was a span of 13 bases. This CDR3 comprises 12 residues. The germline CDR1 and CDR2 sequences are SEHNR and FQNEAQ (reference sequence). CDR3: CASSQDRREAFF. CDR3 DNA: TGTGCCAGCAGTCAGGACAGACGGGAAGCTTTCTTT. Full variable domain (rest looked up from reference TRBV7-9 and TRBJ1-1): DTGVSQNPRHKITKRGQNVTFRCDPISEHNRLYWYRQTLGQGPEFLTYFQNEAQLEKSRLLSDRFSAERPKGSFSTLEIQRTEQGDSAMYLCASSQDRREAFFGQGTRLTVV.

This clone showed up just a few times. The V gene is TRBV9, the J gene TRBJ2-5, with 7 bases matching TRBD2. The germline V gene encodes CDR1 SGDLS and CDR2 YYNGEE. J lost 5 bases, V lost 4 bases, and 11 bases had no gene match. The CDR3 contains 15 residues. CDR3 loop: CASSPSPLGGETQYF. Here the CDR3 DNA reads TGTGCCAGCAGCCCATCCCCCCTCGGGGGGGAGACCCAGTACTTC.

This clone appeared once. V gene TRBV28 combines with J gene TRBJ1-1; 7 positions match TRBD1. This CDR3 has 14 amino acids. V lost 6 bases, J lost 2 bases, and 6 bases stayed unmatched. Germline V CDR1 and CDR2: MDHEN, SYDVKM. In DNA form, the CDR3 reads TGTGCCAGCAGGCCGGGACAGATAAACACTGAAGCTTTCTTT. Its translation is CASRPGQINTEAFF.

This chain joins TRBV5-6 and TRBJ2-3; 9 bases line up with TRBD2. V dropped 4 bases and J dropped 0; count of bases not matched to a gene: 6. The germline gives CDR1 SGHDT, CDR2 YYEEEE. The CDR3 totals 16 residues. This CDR3 reads CASSVAGALSTDTQYF. In DNA form, the CDR3 reads TGTGCCAGCAGCGTAGCGGGGGCCCTTAGCACAGATACGCAGTATTTT.

The chain has TRBV5-4 and TRBJ1-5, with 7 nucleotides matching TRBD1. CDR3 length equals 16 residues. The junction had 6 bases not matched to a gene; V was cut back by 0 bases and J by 3 bases. Germline V gene lookup returns CDR1 SGHNT and CDR2 YYREEE (reference sequence). CDR3 protein: CASSLGPGQTNQPQHF. The DNA for the CDR3 is TGTGCCAGCAGCTTGGGTCCGGGACAGACCAATCAGCCCCAGCATTTT.

The genes are TRBV4-1 and TRBJ2-7; 11 bases line up with TRBD2. Germline V CDR1 and CDR2: MGHRA, YSYEKL. After removal of 0 bases from V and 4 bases from J, the junction contained 11 bases not matched to a gene. The CDR3 has 18 amino acids. The CDR3 region has the DNA TGCGCCAGCAGCCAAGAATCGGCTAGCGGGGGGATCCTATACGAGCAGTACTTC. This sequence encodes CASSQESASGGILYEQYF.

This clone was seen more than once but under ten times. The V and J genes are TRBV4-1 and TRBJ2-5, with D hard to call. V was shortened by 4 bases and J by 2 bases, with 14 bases between the two germline ends. Germline V gives CDR1 MGHRA, CDR2 YSYEKL. The CDR3 length is 15 residues. In nucleotides, the CDR3 is TGCGCCAGCAGCCTATGGTCCGACTCTCAAGAGACCCAGTACTTC. Residues: CASSLWSDSQETQYF.

There are a few counts of this clone. This sequence joins TRBV4-2 and TRBJ1-4, with a weak D call TRBD1 (5 bases). CDR1 is LGHNA, CDR2 YNFKEQ, per germline. V gave up 0 bases and J gave up 5 bases, with 10 bases separating them. The CDR3 is 15 amino acids. The CDR3 spells CASSQDRAGNEKLFF. DNA of the CDR3: TGTGCCAGCAGCCAAGATCGGGCAGGGAATGAAAAACTGTTTTTT.

This clone was detected only a few times. The CDR3 protein is CASSQNRVGSHGYTF. DNA for the CDR3: TGTGCCAGCAGTCAGAACAGGGTAGGCTCACATGGCTACACCTTC. J is TRBJ1-2 and V is TRBV5-4, with D perhaps matching TRBD1 (6 bases). V lost 5 bases to trimming and J lost 6 bases, with 20 bases between them. CDR3 length: 15 amino acids. Germline CDR1 reads SGHNT; CDR2 reads YYREEE (reference sequence).

The chain combines TRBV18 with TRBJ2-7; D is possibly TRBD1 (5 bases). From germline, CDR1 is KGHSH and CDR2 LQKENI. V dropped 3 bases and J dropped 3 bases, with 12 bases sitting between them. This CDR3 contains 14 residues. The CDR3 DNA reads as TGTGCCAGCTCACCGGAGACAGTCAGCTACGAGCAGTACTTC. Its protein product is CASSPETVSYEQYF. Based on the CDR3 plus reference TRBV18 and TRBJ2-7, the full variable domain is NAGVMQNPRHLVRRRGQEARLRCSPMKGHSHVYWYRQLPEEGLKFMVYLQKENIIDESGMPKERFSAEFPKEGPSILRIQQVVRGDSAAYFCASSPETVSYEQYFGPGTRLTVT.

J is TRBJ1-2 and V is TRBV28, with 9 bases aligning to TRBD1. Germline values: CDR1 MDHEN, CDR2 SYDVKM. V dropped 5 bases and J dropped 4; count of bases not matched to a gene: 11. The CDR3 totals 16 residues. The DNA for the CDR3 is TGTGCCAGCAGTCCGGGAGACAGGGGGTCTTTCTATGGCTACACCTTC. Translation: CASSPGDRGSFYGYTF.

This sequence joins TRBV5-6 and TRBJ2-4; weak D call: TRBD1 (5 bases). Trimming pared 0 bases from V and 4 bases from J, leaving 8 bases between. The CDR3 runs to 14 residues. Germline CDR1 SGHDT, CDR2 YYEEEE. The CDR3 reads CASSLVQGKNIQYF. The CDR3, as DNA: TGTGCCAGCAGCTTGGTTCAGGGAAAAAACATTCAGTACTTC.

The V gene is TRBV30, the J gene TRBJ2-1; 10 nucleotides align to TRBD2. The CDR3 consists of 17 residues. J lost 6 bases, V lost 2 bases, and 13 bases had no gene match. Per germline, CDR1 GTSNPN and CDR2 SVGIG (reference sequence). The CDR3 sequence is CAWSTPGSGGTVNEQFF. The CDR3 DNA reads TGTGCCTGGAGTACACCCGGTAGCGGGGGGACTGTCAATGAGCAGTTCTTC.

The chain uses TRBV9 and TRBJ2-3, with D possibly matching TRBD2 (5 bases). Looked up from germline, CDR1 is SGDLS and CDR2 is YYNGEE. This CDR3 has 15 residues. The V gene lost 4 bases and the J gene lost 2 bases, with 14 bases spanning the gap. The CDR3 DNA follows: TGTGCCAGCAGCCCTCGCGAAGCGGTCACAGATACGCAGTATTTT. Translation: CASSPREAVTDTQYF.

The chain couples TRBV7-6 to TRBJ2-5, with TRBD2 matching over 7 bases. The CDR3 contains 13 residues. CDR1 and CDR2 from the germline V gene are SGHVS and FNYEAQ. The V gene end was trimmed by 5 bases and the J gene end by 5 bases; junction bases not matched to a gene: 5. The CDR3: CASSLGLEETQYF. CDR3 in DNA: TGTGCCAGCAGCCTAGGACTAGAGGAGACCCAGTACTTC.

V and J are TRBV7-9 and TRBJ1-1, with D perhaps matching TRBD1 (5 bases). The CDR3 has 13 amino acids. The germline V gene has CDR1 SEHNR and CDR2 FQNEAQ (reference sequence). The germline V and J ends were trimmed by 5 bases and 5 bases, with 12 bases remaining between them. The CDR3 here is CASSAPGRTEAFF. As DNA, the CDR3 is TGTGCCAGCAGCGCCCCAGGGAGGACTGAAGCTTTCTTT.

V is TRBV6-1 and J is TRBJ2-7; 8 bases agree with TRBD1. The germline gives CDR1 MNHNS, CDR2 SASEGT. Losses at the gene ends were 7 bases for V and 3 bases for J; bases not matched to a gene: 8. This CDR3 comprises 14 residues. The CDR3 DNA sequence: TGTGCCAGCATGGACAGGGCACTCAGCTACGAGCAGTACTTC. Residues: CASMDRALSYEQYF.

J is TRBJ2-5 and V is TRBV5-4; 9 nucleotides align to TRBD2. The trim removed 2 bases at V and 4 bases at J, leaving 3 bases unmatched. This CDR3 region has 14 residues. Germline V gene data show CDR1 as SGHNT and CDR2 as YYREEE (reference sequence). CDR3 residues: CASSFRGGAETQYF. In DNA, the CDR3 is TGTGCCAGCAGCTTTCGCGGGGGGGCAGAGACCCAGTACTTC. Complete variable domain (other parts from reference TRBV5-4 and TRBJ2-5): ETGVTQSPTHLIKTRGQQVTLRCSSQSGHNTVSWYQQALGQGPQFIFQYYREEENGRGNFPPRFSGLQFPNYSSELNVNALELDDSALYLCASSFRGGAETQYFGPGTRLLVL.

The chain recombines TRBV6-4 with TRBJ1-2; D uncertain. Germline CDR1 MRHNA, CDR2 SNTAGT. Trimming left V 2 bases short and J 4 bases short, with 8 bases between. The CDR3 consists of 13 residues. The CDR3 coding sequence is TGTGCCAGCAGTGACCCCCCATTCTATGGCTACACCTTC. Translation: CASSDPPFYGYTF.

The chain links TRBV5-1 to TRBJ2-5; 13 nucleotides align to TRBD2. Looked up from germline, CDR1 is SGHRS and CDR2 is YFSETQ. The V segment lost 2 bases and the J segment 1 base; nucleotides outside the gene matches: 5. CDR3 size: 17 residues. The CDR3 sequence is CASSLGLAGATQETQYF. The CDR3 region has the DNA TGCGCCAGCAGCTTAGGACTAGCGGGGGCCACCCAAGAGACCCAGTACTTC.

Only one count was recorded for this clone. V and J are TRBV6-6 and TRBJ2-1, with TRBD2 matching over 10 bases. Germline V lookup: CDR1 MNHNY, CDR2 SVGAGI (reference sequence). The CDR3 is made up of 14 amino acids. The ends lost 4 bases at V and 9 bases at J; junction bases unmatched: 6. DNA of the CDR3: TGTGCCAGCAGTTCTAGCGGGGGAACGGGTGAGCAGTTCTTC. It is translated as CASSSSGGTGEQFF.